These 28 T cell receptor beta chains were sequenced from one sample in a study of post-analysis software for immune sequencing data. Regarding the study as a whole: TRBV5-6, TRBV5-1 and TRBV20-1 were among five TRBV segments more frequent in patients than controls.

Each TCR beta cDNA library carried unique molecular identifiers. TCRdb recomputed calls from the PCR reads with MiXCR, one row per CDR3 protein. The sample lists roughly 670,000 distinct CDR3 sequences, approximately 59% occurring once. What these receptors recognize is not known. Sequencing was performed on blood. Receptors were obtained from a girl aged 2-10 years with multiple sclerosis.

This clonotype has a handful of counts. The chain is built from TRBV20-1 and TRBJ2-3, with 13 bases that match TRBD2. The CDR3 runs 14 residues. Per germline, CDR1 DFQATT and CDR2 SNEGSKA (reference sequence). The V gene end was trimmed by 6 bases and the J gene end by 4 bases; junction bases not matched to a gene: 4. The CDR3 protein is CSAGLAGAPDTQYF. CDR3 coding DNA: TGCAGTGCAGGACTAGCGGGGGCACCAGATACGCAGTATTTT.

V is TRBV29-1 and J is TRBJ2-5; TRBD2 might be the D (6 bases). V lost 4 bases and J lost 5, with 11 bases in between. The CDR3 spans 12 residues. Germline loops: CDR1 SQVTM, CDR2 ANQGSEA. This chain's CDR3 is CSVAGRWETQYF. The CDR3 DNA sequence: TGCAGCGTTGCAGGGAGGTGGGAGACCCAGTACTTC. Using reference TRBV29-1 and TRBJ2-5 for the parts outside the CDR3, the full variable domain is SAVISQKPSRDICQRGTSLTIQCQVDSQVTMMFWYRQQPGQSLTLIATANQGSEATYESGFVIDKFPISRPNLTFSTLTVSNMSPEDSSIYLCSVAGRWETQYFGPGTRLLVL.

The J gene is TRBJ2-1, the V gene TRBV20-1; possible D gene TRBD2, 5 bases. The CDR3 contains 14 residues. Trimming pared 4 bases from V and 3 bases from J, leaving 13 bases between. CDR1 is DFQATT, CDR2 SNEGSKA, per germline (reference sequence). CDR3 in DNA: TGCAGTGCTATTCGGGGAGCCGTCTACAATGAGCAGTTCTTC. Translation gives CSAIRGAVYNEQFF.

This clonotype was seen just once. The genes are TRBV20-1 and TRBJ2-5; D may be TRBD1 or TRBD2 (5 bases each). The J call may be in error: the DNA end matches TRBJ2-7 better. The germline CDR1 and CDR2 sequences are DFQATT and SNEGSKA (reference sequence). The CDR3 has 14 amino acids. The CDR3: CSARGLGLGDEQYF. The CDR3 region has the DNA TGCAGTGCTAGGGGGCTCGGTCTCGGGGACGAGCAGTACTTC.

This clonotype was observed a few times. This sequence joins TRBV19 and TRBJ2-5, with a weak D call TRBD2 (6 bases). CDR3 length equals 13 residues. With 5 bases removed from V and 3 bases from J, the gap between germline ends came to 10 bases. Looked up from germline, CDR1 is LNHDA and CDR2 is SQIVND (reference sequence). The CDR3 protein is CASSAPGEETQYF. CDR3 bases: TGTGCCAGTAGTGCCCCGGGAGAAGAGACCCAGTACTTC.

This clonotype showed up just once. This chain uses TRBV4-1 with TRBJ2-1; TRBD2 aligns across 14 bases. The CDR3 sequence is 17 residues long. V gave up 4 bases and J gave up 4 bases; unmatched junction bases: 6. CDR1 and CDR2 from the germline V gene are MGHRA and YSYEKL. CDR3 sequence: CASSRPGTSGSYNEQFF. CDR3 sequence (DNA): TGCGCCAGCAGCCGACCCGGGACTAGCGGGAGTTACAATGAGCAGTTCTTC.

V and J are TRBV7-8 and TRBJ2-7, with D possibly called TRBD1 or TRBD2 (5 bases each). The assigned J gene may be wrong: the sequence end matches TRBJ2-5 better. CDR1 is SGHVS, CDR2 FQNEAQ, per germline. The CDR3 has 14 residues. The CDR3 loop reads CASSPGTKLETQYF. In DNA, the CDR3 is TGTGCCAGCAGCCCCGGGACGAAATTGGAGACCCAGTACTTC.

This chain uses TRBV29-1 with TRBJ1-2; D is unresolved. CDR1 and CDR2 (germline): SQVTM, ANQGSEA. V lost 6 bases and J lost 6, with 5 bases in between. The CDR3 is 9 residues long. Written as DNA, the CDR3 is TGCAGCGTCCCGGATGGCTACACCTTC. It yields the protein CSVPDGYTF.

This clonotype appeared a few times. The chain is built from TRBV29-1 and TRBJ2-7, with 11 bases lining up with TRBD2. CDR1 is SQVTM, CDR2 ANQGSEA, per germline. This CDR3 contains 14 residues. The V segment lost 6 bases and the J segment 4 bases; nucleotides outside the gene matches: 8. The CDR3 sequence is CSVVTSGSSYEQYF. The CDR3 DNA reads as TGCAGCGTCGTTACTAGCGGGAGTTCGTACGAGCAGTACTTC.

This clonotype was seen a few times. The chain combines TRBV14 with TRBJ2-1; 12 bases fit TRBD2. Germline V gene sequence: CDR1 SGHDN, CDR2 FVKESK. V lost 4 bases to trimming and J lost 5 bases; unmatched junction nucleotides: 6. This CDR3 is 16 amino acids long. The CDR3 coding sequence is TGTGCCAGCAGCCCGCTACTAGCGGGGGGAGACAATGAGCAGTTCTTC. Its protein is CASSPLLAGGDNEQFF.

This clonotype was counted between two and nine times. This sequence joins TRBV20-1 and TRBJ2-7, with D possibly being TRBD2 (6 bases). V gave up 5 bases and J gave up 5 bases, with 16 bases separating them. CDR1 is DFQATT and CDR2 is SNEGSKA in the germline V gene (reference sequence). The CDR3 spans 13 residues. The CDR3 DNA follows: TGCAGTGCTGGCGGGGCGGGATCCCACGAGCAGTACTTC. Its protein is CSAGGAGSHEQYF.

The chain joins TRBV7-2 to TRBJ2-5; possibly TRBD2 for D (6 bases). The V end was cut by 4 bases, the J end by 3 bases, with 9 bases between. This CDR3 is built from 13 residues. Per germline, CDR1 SGHTA and CDR2 FQGNSA. Here the CDR3 DNA reads TGTGCCAGCAGCTCCAGGGAGGAAGAGACCCAGTACTTC. Protein: CASSSREEETQYF.

The chain employs TRBV7-8 and TRBJ2-1; 11 bases are shared with TRBD1. Germline trimming cut 5 bases from V and 6 bases from J; bases unmatched to any gene: 9. In germline, CDR1 is SGHVS, CDR2 FQNEAQ. The CDR3 runs to 16 residues. CDR3 sequence: CASSIPGQGVVNEQFF. DNA for the CDR3: TGTGCCAGCAGCATACCGGGACAGGGGGTAGTCAATGAGCAGTTCTTC.

This clonotype was counted a few times. The gene calls are TRBV7-9 and TRBJ1-4, with a possible D match to TRBD1 (6 bases). Germline V lookup: CDR1 SEHNR, CDR2 FQNEAQ (reference sequence). Trimming left V 7 bases short and J 10 bases short, with 22 bases between. This CDR3 contains 15 residues. The CDR3: CASTSAPGGRGKLFF. CDR3 in DNA: TGTGCCAGCACGTCGGCCCCCGGGGGCAGGGGAAAACTGTTTTTT.

The V and J genes are TRBV12-3 or TRBV12-4 and TRBJ2-4, with D perhaps given as TRBD1 or TRBD2 (6 bases each). V was pared by 8 bases and J by 13 bases, with 18 bases between. This CDR3 has 12 amino acids. CDR3 sequence: CASGLGGWEQYF. The DNA for the CDR3 is TGTGCCAGCGGCCTGGGGGGCTGGGAGCAGTACTTC.

The chain links TRBV10-3 to TRBJ2-7; TRBD1 aligns across 8 bases. V shed 6 bases, J shed 5 bases, and the junction held 6 bases outside the gene matches. This CDR3 spans 13 amino acids. Per germline, CDR1 ENHRY and CDR2 SYGVKD. CDR3 amino acids: CAIRTGDEDEQYF. The CDR3 bases are TGTGCCATCAGGACAGGGGATGAGGACGAGCAGTACTTC.

This chain connects TRBV5-1 to TRBJ2-1, with 16 bases lining up with TRBD2. Trimming cost V 4 bases and J 10 bases; bases outside gene matches: 11. CDR3 length equals 17 residues. Germline V lookup: CDR1 SGHRS, CDR2 YFSETQ. CDR3 protein: CASSLPGLAGGPGEQFF. Here the CDR3 DNA reads TGCGCCAGCAGCCTACCGGGACTAGCGGGAGGGCCTGGGGAGCAGTTCTTC.

The rearrangement joins TRBV29-1 to TRBJ2-4, with D possibly matching TRBD1 (5 bases). V gave up 1 base and J gave up 2 bases, with 18 bases separating them. Per the germline V gene, CDR1 is SQVTM and CDR2 is ANQGSEA. CDR3 length: 17 amino acids. The CDR3 DNA follows: TGCAGCGTTGAAGTCCTAGAACAGGCCGACTCCAAAAACATTCAGTACTTC. Translating gives CSVEVLEQADSKNIQYF.

In its sample, this clonotype was seen a few times. The chain links TRBV7-9 to TRBJ2-4; D possibly corresponds to TRBD2 (6 bases). Trimming removed 5 bases at V and 7 bases at J, with 12 bases between. The CDR3 loop spans 13 amino acids. Germline assignment: CDR1 SEHNR and CDR2 FQNEAQ (reference sequence). The CDR3 loop is CASSPSGRNIQYF. DNA of the CDR3: TGTGCCAGCAGCCCCTCAGGGAGGAACATTCAGTACTTC.

The J gene is TRBJ1-1, the V gene TRBV12-5, with a weak D call TRBD1 (6 bases). Trimming cost V 6 bases and J 1 base, with 15 bases left between them. Germline V lookup: CDR1 LGHNT, CDR2 FRNRAP. The CDR3 length is 15 residues. The CDR3 region has the DNA TGTGCTAGTGGCGGCAACGACAGGAGGAACACTGAAGCTTTCTTT. Translated: CASGGNDRRNTEAFF.

The V and J genes are TRBV7-3 and TRBJ2-7; 7 positions match TRBD1. In germline, CDR1 is SGHTA, CDR2 FQGTGA. The CDR3 runs 15 residues. The V gene end was trimmed by 5 bases and the J gene end by 2 bases; junction bases not matched to a gene: 9. CDR3 region: CASSLTPGTAYEQYF. The CDR3 region has the DNA TGTGCCAGCAGCCTTACTCCCGGGACAGCCTACGAGCAGTACTTC.

The chain is built from TRBV7-9 and TRBJ2-5, with 12 bases lining up with TRBD2. This CDR3 is 17 amino acids long. With V trimmed by 5 bases and J by 1 base, 8 bases remained unmatched. Germline V gene lookup returns CDR1 SEHNR and CDR2 FQNEAQ (reference sequence). In DNA, the CDR3 is TGTGCCAGCAGCGGACAGACTAGCGGGGGCCCCCAAGAGACCCAGTACTTC. Its protein product is CASSGQTSGGPQETQYF.

The V and J genes are TRBV5-5 and TRBJ1-1; D remains unclear. Trimming removed 3 bases at V and 3 bases at J, with 12 bases between. The CDR3 is made up of 14 amino acids. The germline V gene encodes CDR1 SGHKS and CDR2 YYEKEE (reference sequence). CDR3 DNA sequence: TGTGCCAGCAGCTCCACCACAGAATACACTGAAGCTTTCTTT. Residues: CASSSTTEYTEAFF. The variable domain in full, completed from reference TRBV5-5 and TRBJ1-1, reads DAGVTQSPTHLIKTRGQQVTLRCSPISGHKSVSWYQQVLGQGPQFIFQYYEKEERGRGNFPDRFSARQFPNYSSELNVNALLLGDSALYLCASSSTTEYTEAFFGQGTRLTVV.

V gene TRBV18 combines with J gene TRBJ1-2, with 7 bases matching TRBD1. The CDR3 consists of 15 residues. V trimming: 3 bases; J trimming: 8 bases; junction bases outside the gene matches: 12. Germline assignment: CDR1 KGHSH and CDR2 LQKENI. CDR3 residues: CASSPTDRDLKGYTF. For the CDR3, the DNA is TGTGCCAGCTCACCGACAGACAGGGATTTAAAAGGCTACACCTTC.

The chain couples TRBV7-3 to TRBJ1-2, with D possibly matching TRBD1 (6 bases). With 2 bases removed from V and 5 bases from J, the gap between germline ends came to 15 bases. Germline lookup yields CDR1 SGHTA and CDR2 FQGTGA. The CDR3 sequence is 15 residues long. CDR3 sequence: CASSLLPGVVYGYTF. The CDR3 DNA is TGTGCCAGCAGCTTACTCCCAGGGGTAGTTTATGGCTACACCTTC.

This clonotype was counted once. This chain links TRBV9 with TRBJ2-1; D gene ambiguous. The V gene's germline CDR1 is SGDLS and CDR2 YYNGEE. This CDR3 spans 14 amino acids. V was pared by 0 bases and J by 3 bases, with 7 bases between. The CDR3: CASSVDLGYNEQFF. The CDR3 nucleotides are TGTGCCAGCAGCGTAGATTTAGGCTACAATGAGCAGTTCTTC.

The rearrangement links TRBV20-1 to TRBJ2-3, with 9 bases that match TRBD2. The CDR3 is 16 residues long. Germline V gives CDR1 DFQATT, CDR2 SNEGSKA (reference sequence). Trimming at V came to 6 bases and at J to 6 bases, leaving 16 bases not matched to a gene. The CDR3 spells CSAISAASGVSDTQYF. In DNA form, the CDR3 reads TGCAGTGCCATATCTGCGGCTAGCGGGGTCTCGGATACGCAGTATTTT.

The gene calls are TRBV6-2 or TRBV6-3 and TRBJ2-1, with 9 nucleotides matching TRBD2. The junction had 8 bases not matched to a gene; V was cut back by 7 bases and J by 4 bases. The V gene's germline CDR1 is MNHEY and CDR2 SVGEGT. The CDR3 is 15 amino acids. This CDR3 is CASIPMGLAYNEQFF. For the CDR3, the DNA is TGTGCCAGCATCCCTATGGGACTAGCTTACAATGAGCAGTTCTTC.